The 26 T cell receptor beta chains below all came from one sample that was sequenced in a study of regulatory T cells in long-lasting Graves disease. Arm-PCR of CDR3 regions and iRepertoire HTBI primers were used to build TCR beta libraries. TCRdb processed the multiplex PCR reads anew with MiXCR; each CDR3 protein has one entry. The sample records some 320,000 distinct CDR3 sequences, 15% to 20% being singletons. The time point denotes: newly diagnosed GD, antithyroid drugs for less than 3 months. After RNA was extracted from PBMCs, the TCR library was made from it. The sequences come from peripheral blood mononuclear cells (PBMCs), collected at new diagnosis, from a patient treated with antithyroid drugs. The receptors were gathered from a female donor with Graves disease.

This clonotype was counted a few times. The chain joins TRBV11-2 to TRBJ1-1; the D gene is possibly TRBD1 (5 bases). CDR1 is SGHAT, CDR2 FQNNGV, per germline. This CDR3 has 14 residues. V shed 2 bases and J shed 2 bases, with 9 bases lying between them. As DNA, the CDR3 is TGTGCCAGCAGCTTATTTGGGGGAAACACTGAAGCTTTCTTT. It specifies CASSLFGGNTEAFF.

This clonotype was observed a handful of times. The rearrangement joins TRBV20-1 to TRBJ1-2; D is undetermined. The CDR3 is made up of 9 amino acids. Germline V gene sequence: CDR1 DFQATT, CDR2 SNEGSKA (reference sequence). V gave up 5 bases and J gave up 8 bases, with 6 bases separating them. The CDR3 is CSALEGYTF. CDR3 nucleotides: TGCAGTGCTTTAGAGGGCTACACCTTC.

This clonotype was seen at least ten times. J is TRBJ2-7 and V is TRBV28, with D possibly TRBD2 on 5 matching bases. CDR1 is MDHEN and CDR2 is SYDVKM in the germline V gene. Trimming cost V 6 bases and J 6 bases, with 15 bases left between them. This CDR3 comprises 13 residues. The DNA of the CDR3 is TGTGCCAGCAGAGGTAGCGCGCCTGGCGAGCAGTACTTC. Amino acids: CASRGSAPGEQYF.

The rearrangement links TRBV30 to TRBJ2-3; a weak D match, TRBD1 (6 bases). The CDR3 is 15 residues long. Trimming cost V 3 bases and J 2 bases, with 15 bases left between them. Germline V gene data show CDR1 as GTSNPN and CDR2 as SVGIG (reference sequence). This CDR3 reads CAWRRPGAITDTQYF. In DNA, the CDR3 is TGTGCCTGGAGGCGACCAGGGGCCATCACAGATACGCAGTATTTT.

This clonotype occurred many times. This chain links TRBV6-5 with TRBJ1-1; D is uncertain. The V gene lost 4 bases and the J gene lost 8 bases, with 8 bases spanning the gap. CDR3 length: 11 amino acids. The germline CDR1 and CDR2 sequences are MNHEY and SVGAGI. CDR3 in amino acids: CASSSGPEAFF. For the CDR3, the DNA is TGTGCCAGCAGTTCTGGGCCAGAAGCTTTCTTT.

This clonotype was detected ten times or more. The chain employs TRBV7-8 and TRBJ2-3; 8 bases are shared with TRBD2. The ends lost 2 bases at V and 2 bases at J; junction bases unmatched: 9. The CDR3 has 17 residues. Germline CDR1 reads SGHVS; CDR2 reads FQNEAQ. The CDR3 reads CASSLPVTSGHTDTQYF. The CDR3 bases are TGTGCCAGCAGCTTACCGGTCACTAGCGGACACACAGATACGCAGTATTTT.

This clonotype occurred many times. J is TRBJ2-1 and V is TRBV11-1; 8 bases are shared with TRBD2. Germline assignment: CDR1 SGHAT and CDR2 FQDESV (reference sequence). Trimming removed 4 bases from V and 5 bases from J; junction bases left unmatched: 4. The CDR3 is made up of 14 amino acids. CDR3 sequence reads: CASSSGLADNEQFF. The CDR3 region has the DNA TGTGCCAGCAGCTCCGGACTAGCAGACAATGAGCAGTTCTTC.

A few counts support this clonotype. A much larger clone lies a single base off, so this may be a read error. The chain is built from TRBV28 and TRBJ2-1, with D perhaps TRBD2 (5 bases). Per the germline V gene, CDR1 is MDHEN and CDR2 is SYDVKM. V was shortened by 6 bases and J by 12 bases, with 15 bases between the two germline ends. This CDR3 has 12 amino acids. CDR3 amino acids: CASSSEVRGQFF. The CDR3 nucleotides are TGTGCCAGCAGCTCGGAGGTTCGTGGGCAGTTCTTC. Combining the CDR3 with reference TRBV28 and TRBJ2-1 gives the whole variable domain DVKVTQSSRYLVKRTGEKVFLECVQDMDHENMFWYRQDPGLGLRLIYFSYDVKMKEKGDIPEGYSVSREKKERFSLILESASTNQTSMYLCASSSEVRGQFFGPGTRLTVL.

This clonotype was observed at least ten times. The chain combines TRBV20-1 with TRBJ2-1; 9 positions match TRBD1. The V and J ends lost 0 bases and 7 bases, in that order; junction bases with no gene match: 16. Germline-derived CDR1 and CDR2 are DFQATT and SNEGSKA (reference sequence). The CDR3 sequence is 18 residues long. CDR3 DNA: TGCAGTGCTAGAGATTGGGGCCGGGGGGACAGGGCTAGGAATGAGCAGTTCTTC. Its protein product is CSARDWGRGDRARNEQFF.

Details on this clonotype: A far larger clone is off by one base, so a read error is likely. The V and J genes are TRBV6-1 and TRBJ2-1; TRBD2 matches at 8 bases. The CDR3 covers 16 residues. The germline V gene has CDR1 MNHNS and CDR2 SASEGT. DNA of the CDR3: TGTGCCACCAGTGATTTAGGCGGGGGGAGGTACAATGAGCAGTTCTTC. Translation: CATSDLGGGRYNEQFF.

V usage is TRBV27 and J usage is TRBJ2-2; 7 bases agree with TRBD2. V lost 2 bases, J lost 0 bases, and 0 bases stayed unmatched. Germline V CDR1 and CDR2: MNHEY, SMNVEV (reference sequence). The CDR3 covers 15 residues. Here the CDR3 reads CASSLRGANTGELFF. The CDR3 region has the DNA TGTGCCAGCAGTTTACGGGGGGCGAACACCGGGGAGCTGTTTTTT.

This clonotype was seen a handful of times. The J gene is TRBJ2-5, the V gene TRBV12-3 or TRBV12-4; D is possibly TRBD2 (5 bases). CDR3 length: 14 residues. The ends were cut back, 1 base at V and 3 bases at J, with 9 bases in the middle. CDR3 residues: CASSLVGVKETQYF. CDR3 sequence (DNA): TGTGCCAGCAGTTTAGTGGGAGTGAAAGAGACCCAGTACTTC.

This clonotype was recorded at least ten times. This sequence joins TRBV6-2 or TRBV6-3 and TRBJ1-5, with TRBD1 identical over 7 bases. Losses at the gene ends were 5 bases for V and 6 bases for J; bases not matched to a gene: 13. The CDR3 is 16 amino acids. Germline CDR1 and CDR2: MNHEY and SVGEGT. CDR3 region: CASSGSKGANGQPQHF. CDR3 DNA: TGTGCCAGCAGTGGATCCAAGGGGGCGAATGGTCAGCCCCAGCATTTT.

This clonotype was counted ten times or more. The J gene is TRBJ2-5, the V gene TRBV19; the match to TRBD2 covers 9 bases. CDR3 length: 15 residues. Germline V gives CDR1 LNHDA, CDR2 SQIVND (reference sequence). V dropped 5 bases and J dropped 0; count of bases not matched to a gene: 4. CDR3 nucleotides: TGTGCCAGTAGTCCCCTAGCGGGGTACCAAGAGACCCAGTACTTC. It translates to CASSPLAGYQETQYF.

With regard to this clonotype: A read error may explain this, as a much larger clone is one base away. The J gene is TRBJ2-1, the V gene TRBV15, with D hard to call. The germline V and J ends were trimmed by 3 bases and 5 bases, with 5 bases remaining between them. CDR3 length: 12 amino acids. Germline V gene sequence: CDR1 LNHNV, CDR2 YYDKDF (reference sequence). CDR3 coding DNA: TGTGCCACCAGCAGGGCCCACAATGAGCAGTTCTTC. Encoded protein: CATSRAHNEQFF.

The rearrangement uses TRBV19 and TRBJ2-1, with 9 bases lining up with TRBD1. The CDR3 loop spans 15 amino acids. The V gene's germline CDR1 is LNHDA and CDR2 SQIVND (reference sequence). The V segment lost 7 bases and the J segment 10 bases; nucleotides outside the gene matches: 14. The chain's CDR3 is CASTKRQGERYEQFF. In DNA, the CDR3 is TGTGCCAGTACCAAACGACAGGGGGAACGGTACGAGCAGTTCTTC.

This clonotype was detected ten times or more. The CDR3 nucleotides read TGTGCCAGTAGTATAGGGTCGGGGACAGGGGGCAAGCCCCAGCATTTT. It encodes CASSIGSGTGGKPQHF. This sequence joins TRBV19 and TRBJ1-5; 12 positions match TRBD1. Germline V gene data show CDR1 as LNHDA and CDR2 as SQIVND (reference sequence). The CDR3 contains 16 residues. V lost 1 base to trimming and J lost 8 bases; unmatched junction nucleotides: 6.

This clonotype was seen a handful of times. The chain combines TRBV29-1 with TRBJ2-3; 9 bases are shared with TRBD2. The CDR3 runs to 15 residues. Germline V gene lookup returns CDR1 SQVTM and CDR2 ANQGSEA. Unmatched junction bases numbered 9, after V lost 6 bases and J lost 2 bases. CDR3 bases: TGCAGCGTCGACCGGACTAGCGCTTACACAGATACGCAGTATTTT. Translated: CSVDRTSAYTDTQYF.

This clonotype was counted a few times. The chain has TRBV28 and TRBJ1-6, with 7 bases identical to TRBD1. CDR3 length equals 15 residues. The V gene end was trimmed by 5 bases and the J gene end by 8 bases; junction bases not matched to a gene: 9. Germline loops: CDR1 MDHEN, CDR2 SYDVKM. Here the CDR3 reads CASSPYDRAYSPLHF. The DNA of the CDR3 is TGTGCCAGCAGTCCCTACGACAGGGCCTATTCACCCCTCCACTTT.

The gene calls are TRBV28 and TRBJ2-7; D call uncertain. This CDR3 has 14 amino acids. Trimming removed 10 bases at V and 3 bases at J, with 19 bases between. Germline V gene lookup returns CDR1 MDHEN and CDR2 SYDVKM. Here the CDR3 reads CATRLTRSNYEQYF. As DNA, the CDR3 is TGTGCCACCCGGCTCACAAGGTCCAACTACGAGCAGTACTTC.

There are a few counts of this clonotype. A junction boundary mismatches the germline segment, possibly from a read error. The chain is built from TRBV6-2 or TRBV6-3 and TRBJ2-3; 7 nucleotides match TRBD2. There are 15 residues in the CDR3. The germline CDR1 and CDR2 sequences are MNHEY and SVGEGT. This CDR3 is CASSWGGGSTNTQYF. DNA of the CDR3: TGTGCCAGCAGCTGGGGGGGGGGGAGCACAAATACGCAGTATTTT.

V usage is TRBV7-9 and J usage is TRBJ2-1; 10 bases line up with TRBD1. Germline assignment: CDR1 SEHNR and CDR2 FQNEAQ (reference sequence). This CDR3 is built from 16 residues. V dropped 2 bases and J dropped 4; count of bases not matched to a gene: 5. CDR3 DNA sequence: TGTGCCAGCAGCTTAATTGGGACAGGGGTTTACAATGAGCAGTTCTTC. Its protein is CASSLIGTGVYNEQFF.

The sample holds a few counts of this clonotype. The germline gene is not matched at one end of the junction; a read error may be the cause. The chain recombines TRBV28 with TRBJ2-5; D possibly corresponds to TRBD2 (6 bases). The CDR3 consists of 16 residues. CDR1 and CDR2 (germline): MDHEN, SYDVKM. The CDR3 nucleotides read TGTGCCAGCAGTTCCCGAGCAGGAGCGGGCCAAGAGTCCCAGTACTTC. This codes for CASSSRAGAGQESQYF. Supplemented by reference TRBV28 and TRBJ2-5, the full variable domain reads DVKVTQSSRYLVKRTGEKVFLECVQDMDHENMFWYRQDPGLGLRLIYFSYDVKMKEKGDIPEGYSVSREKKERFSLILESASTNQTSMYLCASSSRAGAGQESQYFGPGTRLLVL.

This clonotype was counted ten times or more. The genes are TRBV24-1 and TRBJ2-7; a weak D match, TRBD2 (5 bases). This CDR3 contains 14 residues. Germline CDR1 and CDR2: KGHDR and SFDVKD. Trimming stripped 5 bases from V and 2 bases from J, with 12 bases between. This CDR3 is CATSGGHGAYEQYF. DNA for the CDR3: TGTGCCACCAGTGGGGGTCACGGGGCCTACGAGCAGTACTTC.

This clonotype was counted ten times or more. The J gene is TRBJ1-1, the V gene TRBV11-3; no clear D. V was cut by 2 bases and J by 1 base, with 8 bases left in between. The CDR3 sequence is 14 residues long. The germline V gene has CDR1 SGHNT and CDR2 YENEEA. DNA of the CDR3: TGTGCCAGCAGCTTACCGGGTGCGAACACTGAAGCTTTCTTT. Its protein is CASSLPGANTEAFF.

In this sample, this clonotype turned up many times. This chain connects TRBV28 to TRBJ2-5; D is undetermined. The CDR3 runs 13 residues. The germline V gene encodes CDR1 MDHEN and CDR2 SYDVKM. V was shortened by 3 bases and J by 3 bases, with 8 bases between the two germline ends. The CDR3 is CASSFLGKETQYF. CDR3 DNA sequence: TGTGCCAGCAGTTTTTTGGGGAAAGAGACCCAGTACTTC.